At least ten counts were recorded for the clone carrying this TCR beta chain. Its antigen is not identified. These data are taken from a study of T cell responses to AZD1222 COVID-19 vaccine. Overall study findings and caveats: Within unmutated variant regions lay the reported targets of nearly half of spike-specific TCRs. A rise in Spike-specific TCR breadth and depth followed two AZD1222 doses. Donors, mostly white British, included more females; clonal diversity was possibly underestimated.

Profiling relied on immunoSEQ multiplex PCR, and the TCRdb table lists in-frame clones only, not all of them. This repertoire shows around 140,000 clones, roughly nine tenths found once; its top ten account for roughly 3.9%. In germline, CDR1 is MNHEY, CDR2 SMNVEV (reference sequence). The CDR3 contains 15 residues. The V and J ends lost 5 bases and 6 bases respectively, with 14 bases between them. This clonotype was sampled from an adult who received the AZD1222 COVID-19 vaccine. Material: peripheral blood, obtained 28 days after the second AZD1222 dose. This sequence joins TRBV27 and TRBJ1-6; no clear D gene. CDR3: CASSAEGFGNSPLHF. The DNA of the CDR3 is TGTGCCAGCAGTGCGGAGGGTTTTGGTAATTCACCCCTCCACTTT.